This T cell receptor beta chain was found in a study of T cells after yellow fever vaccination. Study details: The SMART-Seq v4 Ultra Low Input method served to prepare the low-cell-number fractions. Whole-study results and caveats: Subsequent booster samples again held most clones from primary vaccination (96% CD4, about 85% CD8).

This clonotype was picked up many times. As yet, its antigen is unknown. TCRdb independently ran MiXCR on the 5' RACE reads; one entry per CDR3 protein. This table has under 300,000 distinct CDR3 sequences, around 6.7% appearing once. From germline, CDR1 is SSHAT and CDR2 FNYEAQ (reference sequence). The CDR3 has 14 amino acids. The V segment lost 5 bases and the J segment 7 bases; nucleotides outside the gene matches: 6. The rearrangement links TRBV7-7 to TRBJ2-2, with 8 bases identical to TRBD2. This TCR was recovered from a man aged 30 to 39 who received the YFV17D yellow fever vaccine. The material was CD4+ T cells sorted from PBMCs, obtained on the day of the yellow fever booster vaccination. Written as DNA, the CDR3 is TGTGCCAGCAGCCCCGGTACTAGCGGCGGGGAGCTGTTTTTT. It translates to CASSPGTSGGELFF. Full variable domain (missing parts from reference TRBV7-7 and TRBJ2-2): GAGVSQSPRYKVTKRGQDVTLRCDPISSHATLYWYQQALGQGPEFLTYFNYEAQPDKSGLPSDRFSAERPEGSISTLTIQRTEQRDSAMYRCASSPGTSGGELFFGEGSRLTVL.